These 8 T cell receptor beta chains originate from one sample sequenced in a study of T cell responses to AZD1222 COVID-19 vaccine. TCRdb's table, derived via immunoSEQ multiplex PCR, lists solely in-frame clones and lacks some. The data hold 120,000 or so clones, with approximately 92% observed a single time. The starting material was peripheral blood, obtained 28 days after the second dose of the MenACWY control vaccine. Receptor source: an adult who received the MenACWY meningococcal vaccine as a control.

The CDR3 DNA reads as TGTGCCAGCAGCACACTACTAGAATCAGGGGAGACCCAGTACTTC. This codes for CASSTLLESGETQYF. The chain links TRBV14 to TRBJ2-5; D assignment may be TRBD1 or TRBD2 (5 bases each). This CDR3 spans 15 amino acids. Germline V CDR1 and CDR2: SGHDN, FVKESK. The V gene lost 5 bases and the J gene lost 5 bases, with 18 bases spanning the gap. Filled out from reference TRBV14 and TRBJ2-5, the complete variable domain reads EAGVTQFPSHSVIEKGQTVTLRCDPISGHDNLYWYRRVMGKEIKFLLHFVKESKQDESGMPNNRFLAERTGGTYSTLKVQPAELEDSGVYFCASSTLLESGETQYFGPGTRLLVL.

The chain has TRBV18 and TRBJ2-7; unclear D gene. Germline CDR1 reads KGHSH; CDR2 reads LQKENI. The CDR3 length is 14 residues. The V and J ends lost 4 bases and 6 bases respectively, with 16 bases between them. Here the CDR3 reads CASSLAPGIVEQYV. The CDR3 DNA follows: TGTGCCAGCTCACTCGCCCCTGGAATCGTCGAGCAGTACGTC.

The chain recombines TRBV12-3 or TRBV12-4 with TRBJ1-5, with no clear D. Trimming left V 2 bases short and J 5 bases short, with 7 bases between. This CDR3 comprises 13 residues. The CDR3 DNA reads TGTGCCAGCAGTTTATCTAGGTATCAGCCCCAGCATTTT. Encoded protein: CASSLSRYQPQHF.

The V and J genes are TRBV7-3 and TRBJ1-1, with 9 bases identical to TRBD1. V lost 4 bases to trimming and J lost 6 bases; unmatched junction nucleotides: 6. Per the germline V gene, CDR1 is SGHTA and CDR2 is FQGTGA. This CDR3 contains 14 residues. As DNA, the CDR3 is TGTGCCAGCAGCTCCACAGGGGGCACCGCTGAAGCTTTCTTT. Amino acid sequence: CASSSTGGTAEAFF.

The genes are TRBV5-4 and TRBJ2-7; possible D gene TRBD2, 6 bases. Germline CDR1 and CDR2: SGHNT and YYREEE (reference sequence). Trimming shortened V by 3 bases and J by 5 bases, and 15 bases separated the two germline ends. CDR3 length equals 14 residues. This chain's CDR3 is CASSYGRPGDEQYF. As DNA, the CDR3 is TGTGCCAGCAGCTATGGACGCCCGGGGGACGAGCAGTACTTC.

This chain links TRBV10-3 with TRBJ1-1; D unresolved. Germline-derived CDR1 and CDR2 are ENHRY and SYGVKD. The V gene lost 2 bases and the J gene lost 4 bases, with 11 bases spanning the gap. The CDR3 is 14 amino acids. CDR3 protein: CAISEIGRGTEAFF. The DNA of the CDR3 is TGTGCCATCAGTGAGATAGGGCGAGGCACTGAAGCTTTCTTT.

The rearrangement joins TRBV7-9 to TRBJ2-7; D could derive from TRBD1 or TRBD2 (6 bases each). The germline gives CDR1 SEHNR, CDR2 FQNEAQ (reference sequence). The CDR3 length is 16 residues. Between the trimmed V and J ends, which lost 5 bases and 3 bases, there was a span of 20 bases. In DNA form, the CDR3 reads TGTGCCAGCAGCCTACTGACAGGAGGGAGTAGCTACGAGCAGTACTTC. Translation: CASSLLTGGSSYEQYF.

The chain couples TRBV27 to TRBJ2-7; a possible D gene is TRBD2 (6 bases). V shed 5 bases and J shed 4 bases, with 18 bases lying between them. The CDR3 extends over 15 amino acids. Germline values: CDR1 MNHEY, CDR2 SMNVEV (reference sequence). The CDR3 spells CASSLSGNPSYEQYF. The CDR3, as DNA: TGTGCCAGCAGTCTTAGCGGAAACCCGTCGTACGAGCAGTACTTC.